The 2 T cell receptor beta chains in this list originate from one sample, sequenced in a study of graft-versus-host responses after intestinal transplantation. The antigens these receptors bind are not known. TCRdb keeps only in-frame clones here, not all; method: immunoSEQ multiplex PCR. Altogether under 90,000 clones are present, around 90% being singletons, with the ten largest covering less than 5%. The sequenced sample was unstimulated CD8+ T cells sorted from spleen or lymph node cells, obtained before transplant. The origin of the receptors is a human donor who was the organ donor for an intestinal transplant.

The chain's CDR3 is CASSQGDSWASPLHF. The DNA of the CDR3 is TGTGCCAGCAGCCAAGGGGACAGCTGGGCTTCACCCCTCCACTTT. This chain joins TRBV14 and TRBJ1-6, with TRBD1 matching over 7 bases. The CDR3 extends over 15 amino acids. The V and J ends lost 1 base and 9 bases, in that order; junction bases with no gene match: 6. CDR1 and CDR2 from the germline V gene are SGHDN and FVKESK.

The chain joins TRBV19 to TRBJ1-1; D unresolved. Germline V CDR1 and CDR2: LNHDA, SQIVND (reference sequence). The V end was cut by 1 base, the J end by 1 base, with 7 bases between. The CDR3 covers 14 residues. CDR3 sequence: CASSIAGKNTEAFF. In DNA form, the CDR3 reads TGTGCCAGTAGTATAGCGGGGAAGAACACTGAAGCTTTCTTT. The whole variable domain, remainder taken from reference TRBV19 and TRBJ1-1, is DGGITQSPKYLFRKEGQNVTLSCEQNLNHDAMYWYRQDPGQGLRLIYYSQIVNDFQKGDIAEGYSVSREKKESFPLTVTSAQKNPTAFYLCASSIAGKNTEAFFGQGTRLTVV.